These 27 T cell receptor beta chains share one sample of origin, sequenced in a study of cytomegalovirus exposure and HLA in healthy donors. The PCR was carried out with 60 Vbeta primers and 13 Jbeta primers. Produced via immunoSEQ multiplex PCR; TCRdb's table is partial and in-frame only. The sample shows some 190,000 clones, 76% of them seen only once. The sample consisted of PBMCs. The origin of the receptors is a man between 18 and 29 years old in good health and CMV-seronegative.

The rearrangement uses TRBV28 and TRBJ1-2; D ambiguous. Germline-derived CDR1 and CDR2 are MDHEN and SYDVKM. The CDR3 length is 13 residues. V lost 4 bases and J 5 bases, leaving 11 bases between the germline ends. The CDR3 DNA follows: TGTGCCAGCAGTTGGGGAGCTCTATATGGCTACACCTTC. Protein product: CASSWGALYGYTF.

This sequence joins TRBV20-1 and TRBJ1-2; D gene uncertain. The CDR3 is made up of 11 amino acids. Looked up from germline, CDR1 is DFQATT and CDR2 is SNEGSKA (reference sequence). V shed 4 bases and J shed 4 bases, with 7 bases lying between them. CDR3 sequence: CSATGGYGYTF. The CDR3 DNA sequence: TGCAGTGCTACAGGTGGCTATGGCTACACCTTC.

V and J are TRBV19 and TRBJ2-3; D is possibly TRBD2 (6 bases). Germline assignment: CDR1 LNHDA and CDR2 SQIVND (reference sequence). This CDR3 spans 15 amino acids. Trimming took 7 bases from V and 0 from J, leaving 14 bases between them. The CDR3 DNA sequence: TGTGCCAGTAAGATGGGTGGGACTAGCACAGATACGCAGTATTTT. Translation gives CASKMGGTSTDTQYF. Looking up the rest from reference TRBV19 and TRBJ2-3 gives the full variable domain: DGGITQSPKYLFRKEGQNVTLSCEQNLNHDAMYWYRQDPGQGLRLIYYSQIVNDFQKGDIAEGYSVSREKKESFPLTVTSAQKNPTAFYLCASKMGGTSTDTQYFGPGTRLTVL.

This clone was counted a single time. V is TRBV6-1 and J is TRBJ2-7; TRBD1 might be the D (6 bases). Germline assignment: CDR1 MNHNS and CDR2 SASEGT. Trimming removed 5 bases from V and 0 bases from J, with 14 bases in between. The CDR3 contains 15 residues. In DNA form, the CDR3 reads TGTGCCAGCAGTCGCACAGGGATACTCTCCTACGAGCAGTACTTC. This codes for CASSRTGILSYEQYF.

The genes are TRBV5-1 and TRBJ1-2, with D perhaps matching TRBD1 (5 bases). The CDR3 is 15 residues long. Between the trimmed V and J ends, which lost 2 bases and 6 bases, there was a span of 17 bases. Germline CDR1 SGHRS, CDR2 YFSETQ. The CDR3 DNA reads as TGCGCCAGCAGCTTACCCGGGGGTGGTACGGATGGCTACACCTTC. As protein: CASSLPGGGTDGYTF.

This rearrangement joins TRBV7-3 to TRBJ2-3; TRBD2 aligns across 9 bases. V was pared by 0 bases and J by 9 bases, with 13 bases of the junction left unmatched. The CDR3 is made up of 17 amino acids. Germline V gene data show CDR1 as SGHTA and CDR2 as FQGTGA. This CDR3 reads CASSLTARRGGQGTQYF. For the CDR3, the DNA is TGTGCCAGCAGCTTAACGGCCAGGCGGGGGGGCCAAGGGACGCAGTATTTT.

The rearrangement links TRBV4-2 to TRBJ2-7, with D possibly TRBD2 on 6 matching bases. V lost 0 bases and J lost 7, with 16 bases in between. CDR3 length: 15 amino acids. The germline V gene has CDR1 LGHNA and CDR2 YNFKEQ. CDR3 region: CASSQEATARGEQYF. The CDR3 bases are TGTGCCAGCAGCCAAGAGGCGACAGCTCGGGGGGAGCAGTACTTC.

About this clone: A junction end diverges from the germline sequence, so it may reflect a read error. Distinct nucleotide sequences in the sample also encode this CDR3. The V and J genes are TRBV9 and TRBJ2-7; a possible D gene is TRBD2 (6 bases). CDR1 is SGDLS, CDR2 YYNGEE, per germline. The CDR3 extends over 15 amino acids. CDR3 in amino acids: CASSVGTTAYEEQYF. CDR3 DNA sequence: TGTGCCAGCAGCGTAGGGACTACCGCATACGAAGAGCAGTATTTC.

The chain recombines TRBV2 with TRBJ2-3; 15 nucleotides line up with TRBD2. The V segment lost 6 bases and the J segment 8 bases; nucleotides outside the gene matches: 6. CDR3 length equals 15 residues. Germline V gene data show CDR1 as SNHLY and CDR2 as FYNNEI. This CDR3 is CASSPGLAGGATQYF. The CDR3 coding sequence is TGTGCCAGCAGCCCGGGACTAGCGGGGGGTGCTACGCAGTATTTT.

This clone was recorded a few times. The chain recombines TRBV9 with TRBJ1-4; D perhaps matches TRBD1 (6 bases). Germline loops: CDR1 SGDLS, CDR2 YYNGEE. The length of the CDR3 is 16 residues. The V end was cut by 4 bases, the J end by 6 bases, with 19 bases between. Here the CDR3 reads CASSPGGATRDEKLFF. As DNA, the CDR3 is TGTGCCAGCAGCCCCGGGGGGGCTACCAGGGATGAAAAACTGTTTTTT.

The gene calls are TRBV2 and TRBJ2-5; TRBD2 matches 7 bases. The CDR3 totals 14 residues. Trimming at V came to 8 bases and at J to 0 bases, leaving 6 bases not matched to a gene. In germline, CDR1 is SNHLY, CDR2 FYNNEI. The CDR3 loop reads CASLRGVYQETQYF. DNA for the CDR3: TGTGCCAGCCTACGGGGGGTGTACCAAGAGACCCAGTACTTC.

As DNA, the CDR3 is TGTGCCAGCAGGGTAGCGGGGGCTCGCTACAATGAGCAGTTCTTC. It translates to CASRVAGARYNEQFF. This chain uses TRBV28 with TRBJ2-1; TRBD2 aligns across 9 bases. Germline CDR1 reads MDHEN; CDR2 reads SYDVKM. The V and J ends lost 6 bases and 3 bases, in that order; junction bases with no gene match: 6. The CDR3 is 15 amino acids.

The CDR3 DNA sequence: TGTGCCAGCAGTTTTCCGGGACAGGGTCTTAATCAGCCCCAGCATTTT. This encodes CASSFPGQGLNQPQHF. The rearrangement links TRBV28 to TRBJ1-5, with TRBD1 matching 9 bases. This CDR3 comprises 16 residues. Germline trimming cut 3 bases from V and 4 bases from J; bases unmatched to any gene: 7. Germline V gene sequence: CDR1 MDHEN, CDR2 SYDVKM. Looking up the rest from reference TRBV28 and TRBJ1-5 gives the full variable domain: DVKVTQSSRYLVKRTGEKVFLECVQDMDHENMFWYRQDPGLGLRLIYFSYDVKMKEKGDIPEGYSVSREKKERFSLILESASTNQTSMYLCASSFPGQGLNQPQHFGDGTRLSIL.

The DNA of the CDR3 is TGTGCCAGTAGCGCGAGGAGTGGGACAGCGTCCGGTTCACCCCTCCACTTT. It encodes CASSARSGTASGSPLHF. The chain is built from TRBV19 and TRBJ1-6; the match to TRBD1 covers 7 bases. V lost 6 bases, J lost 9 bases, and 17 bases stayed unmatched. Germline assignment: CDR1 LNHDA and CDR2 SQIVND (reference sequence). CDR3 length: 17 amino acids.

The chain recombines TRBV30 with TRBJ1-1, with D unclear. CDR1 is GTSNPN, CDR2 SVGIG, per germline (reference sequence). This CDR3 contains 11 residues. V was clipped by 2 bases and J by 10 bases, with 11 bases between them. This CDR3 is CAWSRGMGAFF. The CDR3 DNA reads as TGTGCCTGGAGTCGAGGGATGGGAGCTTTCTTT. Based on the CDR3 plus reference TRBV30 and TRBJ1-1, the full variable domain is SQTIHQWPATLVQPVGSPLSLECTVEGTSNPNLYWYRQAAGRGLQLLFYSVGIGQISSEVPQNLSASRPQDRQFILSSKKLLLSDSGFYLCAWSRGMGAFFGQGTRLTVV.

The chain couples TRBV6-5 to TRBJ1-1; 7 bases are a match to TRBD1. J was trimmed by 3 bases and V by 0 bases; bases with no gene match: 7. CDR1 is MNHEY, CDR2 SVGAGI, per germline. The CDR3 is 16 amino acids. CDR3 amino acids: CASSYSYRGLHTEAFF. DNA of the CDR3: TGTGCCAGCAGTTACTCCTACAGGGGCTTGCACACTGAAGCTTTCTTT.

Comment on this clone: This same CDR3 is encoded by further DNA sequences in the sample. This rearrangement joins TRBV27 to TRBJ1-1; D call uncertain. The germline gives CDR1 MNHEY, CDR2 SMNVEV (reference sequence). With 5 bases removed from V and 2 bases from J, the gap between germline ends came to 9 bases. CDR3 length: 13 amino acids. The CDR3 DNA follows: TGTGCCAGCAGTGAAGCAGGAAACACTGAAGCTTTCTTT. Its protein product is CASSEAGNTEAFF.

The chain links TRBV18 to TRBJ2-7, with D perhaps matching TRBD2 (6 bases). CDR3 size: 12 residues. The germline V and J ends were trimmed by 3 bases and 5 bases, with 8 bases remaining between them. The germline gives CDR1 KGHSH, CDR2 LQKENI. CDR3 region: CASSPRENEQYF. The CDR3 region has the DNA TGTGCCAGCTCACCCCGGGAGAACGAGCAGTACTTC.

J is TRBJ1-2 and V is TRBV5-1; 7 positions agree with TRBD1. Germline-derived CDR1 and CDR2 are SGHRS and YFSETQ. The J segment lost 0 bases and the V segment lost 4 bases, leaving 6 bases of the junction unmatched. The CDR3 contains 15 residues. CDR3 in amino acids: CASSPQTGPNYGYTF. CDR3 DNA sequence: TGCGCCAGCAGCCCACAGACAGGGCCTAACTATGGCTACACCTTC.

The chain joins TRBV19 to TRBJ1-2; no firm D call. The CDR3 is 13 residues long. V was cut by 4 bases and J by 7 bases, with 13 bases left in between. The germline V gene encodes CDR1 LNHDA and CDR2 SQIVND (reference sequence). The CDR3 nucleotides are TGTGCCAGTAGTAAGGAGTATAGGAGTGGCTACACCTTC. It encodes CASSKEYRSGYTF.

This chain joins TRBV5-1 and TRBJ2-5, with 9 nucleotides matching TRBD1. CDR1 and CDR2 (germline): SGHRS, YFSETQ. V trimming: 4 bases; J trimming: 5 bases; junction bases outside the gene matches: 12. This CDR3 comprises 16 residues. CDR3 DNA sequence: TGCGCCAGCAGCGCGTTAGAAACAGGGGGCCGGGAGACCCAGTACTTC. Translation gives CASSALETGGRETQYF.

A single count supports this clone. The V call is TRBV2, the J call TRBJ1-2, with 10 bases that match TRBD1. CDR1 SNHLY and CDR2 FYNNEI come from the germline V gene. CDR3 length equals 19 residues. V shed 3 bases and J 5 bases; nucleotides not matched to a gene: 18. CDR3 nucleotide sequence: TGTGCCAGCAGTGACCTAGGACAGGGGGGAGTACACGTGCTATATGGCTACACCTTC. Translated, it gives CASSDLGQGGVHVLYGYTF. The full variable domain, its missing parts supplied by reference TRBV2 and TRBJ1-2, is EPEVTQTPSHQVTQMGQEVILRCVPISNHLYFYWYRQILGQKVEFLVSFYNNEISEKSEIFDDQFSVERPDGSNFTLKIRSTKLEDSAMYFCASSDLGQGGVHVLYGYTFGSGTRLTVV.

J is TRBJ2-5 and V is TRBV5-8, with D possibly TRBD2 on 5 matching bases. V was clipped by 1 base and J by 0 bases, with 22 bases between them. The CDR3 is 19 amino acids. Germline assignment: CDR1 SGHTS and CDR2 YDEGEE. In DNA, the CDR3 is TGTGCCAGCAGCTTGTATGGGCGATCTGCGGGTGCGTACCAAGAGACCCAGTACTTC. This translates into CASSLYGRSAGAYQETQYF. Based on the CDR3 plus reference TRBV5-8 and TRBJ2-5, the full variable domain is EAGVTQSPTHLIKTRGQQATLRCSPISGHTSVYWYQQALGLGLQFLLWYDEGEERNRGNFPPRFSGRQFPNYSSELNVNALELEDSALYLCASSLYGRSAGAYQETQYFGPGTRLLVL.

The rearrangement uses TRBV7-3 and TRBJ2-1, with TRBD1 as a possible D gene (5 bases). This CDR3 spans 13 amino acids. The V end lost 3 bases, the J end lost 7 bases, and 10 bases lay between the germline ends. CDR1 is SGHTA, CDR2 FQGTGA, per germline. CDR3 region: CASSFRGRNEQFF. CDR3 coding DNA: TGTGCCAGCAGCTTTAGGGGAAGGAATGAGCAGTTCTTC. Full variable domain (outside the CDR3, taken from reference TRBV7-3 and TRBJ2-1): GAGVSQTPSNKVTEKGKYVELRCDPISGHTALYWYRQSLGQGPEFLIYFQGTGAADDSGLPNDRFFAVRPEGSVSTLKIQRTERGDSAVYLCASSFRGRNEQFFGPGTRLTVL.

This clone was recorded a few times. This chain joins TRBV15 and TRBJ2-5; TRBD2 matches at 8 bases. The ends lost 6 bases at V and 5 bases at J; junction bases unmatched: 8. Germline-derived CDR1 and CDR2 are LNHNV and YYDKDF (reference sequence). This CDR3 spans 14 amino acids. Here the CDR3 DNA reads TGTGCCACCAGTACACGGGGGGGCAGGGAGACCCAGTACTTC. This codes for CATSTRGGRETQYF.

V gene TRBV5-1 combines with J gene TRBJ1-5; weak D call: TRBD1 (5 bases). Trimming took off 0 bases at V and 0 bases at J, with 7 bases between the two ends. Per the germline V gene, CDR1 is SGHRS and CDR2 is YFSETQ. The CDR3 spans 15 residues. The CDR3 spells CASSLDDSSNQPQHF. For the CDR3, the DNA is TGCGCCAGCAGCTTGGACGACAGTAGCAATCAGCCCCAGCATTTT.

This sequence joins TRBV7-2 and TRBJ2-3; TRBD2 agrees at 10 bases. This CDR3 region has 14 residues. V lost 6 bases, J lost 2 bases, and 2 bases stayed unmatched. Germline V gene sequence: CDR1 SGHTA, CDR2 FQGNSA. The CDR3 bases are TGTGCCAGCAGTCTAGCGGGGGCCACAGATACGCAGTATTTT. Amino acids: CASSLAGATDTQYF.